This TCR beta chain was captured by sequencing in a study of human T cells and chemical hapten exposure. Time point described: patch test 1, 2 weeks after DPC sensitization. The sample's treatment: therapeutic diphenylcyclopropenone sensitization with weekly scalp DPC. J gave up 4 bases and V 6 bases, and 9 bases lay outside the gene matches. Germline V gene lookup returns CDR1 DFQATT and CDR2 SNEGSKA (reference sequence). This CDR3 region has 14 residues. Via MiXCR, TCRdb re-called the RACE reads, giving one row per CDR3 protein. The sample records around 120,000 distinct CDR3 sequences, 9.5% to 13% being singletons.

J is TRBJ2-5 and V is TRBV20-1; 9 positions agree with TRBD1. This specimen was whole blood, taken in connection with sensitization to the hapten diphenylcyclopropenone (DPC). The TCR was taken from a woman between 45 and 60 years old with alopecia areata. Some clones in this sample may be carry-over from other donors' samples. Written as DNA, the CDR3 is TGCAGTGCGACGGACAGGGGCTTGTCAGAGACCCAGTACTTC. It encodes CSATDRGLSETQYF.